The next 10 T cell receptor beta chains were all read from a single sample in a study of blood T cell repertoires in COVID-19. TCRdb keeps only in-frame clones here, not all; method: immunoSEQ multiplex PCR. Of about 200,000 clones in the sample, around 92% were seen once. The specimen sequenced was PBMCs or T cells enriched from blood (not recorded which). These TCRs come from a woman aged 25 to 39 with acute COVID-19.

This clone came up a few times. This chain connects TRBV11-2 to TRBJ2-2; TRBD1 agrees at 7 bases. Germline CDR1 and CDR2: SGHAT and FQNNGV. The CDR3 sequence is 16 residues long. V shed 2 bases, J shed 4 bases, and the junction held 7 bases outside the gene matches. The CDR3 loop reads CASSLRTGAPTGELFF. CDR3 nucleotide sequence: TGTGCCAGCAGCTTACGTACAGGGGCCCCCACCGGGGAGCTGTTTTTT. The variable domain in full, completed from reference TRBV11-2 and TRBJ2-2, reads EAGVAQSPRYKIIEKRQSVAFWCNPISGHATLYWYQQILGQGPKLLIQFQNNGVVDDSQLPKDRFSAERLKGVDSTLKIQPAKLEDSAVYLCASSLRTGAPTGELFFGEGSRLTVL.

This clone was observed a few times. The CDR3 sequence is CASSLRDRGPYEQYF. CDR3 DNA: TGTGCCAGCTCACTTCGGGACAGGGGGCCCTACGAGCAGTACTTC. V usage is TRBV18 and J usage is TRBJ2-7; 12 nucleotides match TRBD1. V was clipped by 4 bases and J by 2 bases; unmatched bases: 3. In germline, CDR1 is KGHSH, CDR2 LQKENI. This CDR3 spans 15 amino acids.

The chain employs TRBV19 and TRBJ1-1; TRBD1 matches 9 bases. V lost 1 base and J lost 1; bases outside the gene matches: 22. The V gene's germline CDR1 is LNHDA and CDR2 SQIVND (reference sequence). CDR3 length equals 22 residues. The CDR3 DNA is TGTGCCAGTAGTATAGTGGCAGGGACTGCTTTGTGGGGACAGGGAAGGAACACTGAAGCTTTCTTT. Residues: CASSIVAGTALWGQGRNTEAFF.

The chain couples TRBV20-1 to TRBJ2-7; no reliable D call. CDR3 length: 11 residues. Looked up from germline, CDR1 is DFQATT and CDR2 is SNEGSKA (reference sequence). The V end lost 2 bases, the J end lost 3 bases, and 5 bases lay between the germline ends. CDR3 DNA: TGCAGTGCTAGATTAGTCTACGAGCAGTACTTC. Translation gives CSARLVYEQYF.

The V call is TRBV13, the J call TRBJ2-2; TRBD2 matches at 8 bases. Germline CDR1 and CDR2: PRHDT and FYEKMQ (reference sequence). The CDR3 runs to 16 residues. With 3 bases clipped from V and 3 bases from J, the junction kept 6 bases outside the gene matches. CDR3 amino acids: CASSFRGGRDTGELFF. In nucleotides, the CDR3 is TGTGCCAGCAGCTTTCGGGGGGGCCGGGACACCGGGGAGCTGTTTTTT.

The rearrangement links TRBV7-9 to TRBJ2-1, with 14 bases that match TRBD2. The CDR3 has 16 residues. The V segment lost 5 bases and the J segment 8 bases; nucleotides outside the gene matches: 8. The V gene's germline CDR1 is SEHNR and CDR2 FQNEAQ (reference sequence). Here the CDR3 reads CASSVTGTSGGYEQFF. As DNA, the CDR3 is TGTGCCAGCAGCGTCACCGGGACTAGCGGGGGCTATGAGCAGTTCTTC.

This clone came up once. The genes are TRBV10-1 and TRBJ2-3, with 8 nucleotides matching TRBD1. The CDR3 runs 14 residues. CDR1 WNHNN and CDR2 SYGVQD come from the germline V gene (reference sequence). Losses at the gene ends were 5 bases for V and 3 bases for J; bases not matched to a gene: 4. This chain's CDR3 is CASSLDRATDTQYF. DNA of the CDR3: TGCGCCAGCAGTCTGGACAGGGCAACAGATACGCAGTATTTT.

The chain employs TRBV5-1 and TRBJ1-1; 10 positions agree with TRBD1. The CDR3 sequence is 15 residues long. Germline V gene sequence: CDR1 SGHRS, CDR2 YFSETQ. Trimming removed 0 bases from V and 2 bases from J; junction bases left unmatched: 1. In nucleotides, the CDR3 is TGCGCCAGCAGCTTGGGGACAGGGGGAAACACTGAAGCTTTCTTT. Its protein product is CASSLGTGGNTEAFF.

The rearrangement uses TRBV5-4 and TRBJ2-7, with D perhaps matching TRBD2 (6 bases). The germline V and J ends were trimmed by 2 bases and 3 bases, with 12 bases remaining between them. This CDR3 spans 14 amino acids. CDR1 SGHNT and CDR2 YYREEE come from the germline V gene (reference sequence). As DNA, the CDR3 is TGTGCCAGCAGCTTTTTAGCGGAAAACTACGAGCAGTACTTC. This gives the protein CASSFLAENYEQYF. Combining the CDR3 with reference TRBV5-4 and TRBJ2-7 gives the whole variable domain ETGVTQSPTHLIKTRGQQVTLRCSSQSGHNTVSWYQQALGQGPQFIFQYYREEENGRGNFPPRFSGLQFPNYSSELNVNALELDDSALYLCASSFLAENYEQYFGPGTRLTVT.

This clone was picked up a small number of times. The CDR3 nucleotides are TGTGCCTGGAGCCCTGGGACACGAGGGAACACCGGGGAGCTGTTTTTT. The encoded protein is CAWSPGTRGNTGELFF. The chain combines TRBV30 with TRBJ2-2; the D gene is possibly TRBD1 (6 bases). V was trimmed by 3 bases and J by 1 base, leaving 15 bases between them. Germline lookup yields CDR1 GTSNPN and CDR2 SVGIG (reference sequence). The CDR3 runs 16 residues.